This is a list of T cell receptor beta chains from one sample in a study of blood T cell repertoires in COVID-19. The protocol was immunoSEQ multiplex PCR, while the TCRdb copy is restricted to in-frame clones and leaves out a portion. The profile shows tens of thousands of clones, roughly 91% of them singletons. The material sequenced was PBMCs or T cells enriched from blood (not recorded which). The receptors were sampled from a woman aged 50 to 60 with acute COVID-19. Each CDR3 is given with its conserved first and last residue. Clone size is stated in some rows and not others, as once, few, many or a class when expanded.

J gene,V gene,clone size,CDR3 protein
TRBJ2-3,TRBV27,.,CASSLFASGSRDTQYF
TRBJ2-1,TRBV27,once,CASSPGTGGDEQFF
TRBJ2-7,TRBV3-1/TRBV3-2,.,CASSLSSSGRSEQYF
TRBJ1-1,TRBV20-1,.,CSAYLTTEAFF
TRBJ2-6,TRBV19,.,CASSITGSGANVLTF
TRBJ1-1,TRBV12-5,.,CASGFWGPEAFF
TRBJ1-5,TRBV27,.,CASSPTGENNQPQHF
TRBJ1-2,TRBV7-3,.,CASSLDGQGGLTF
TRBJ1-2,TRBV19,.,CASSLHREAGFYGYTF
TRBJ2-2,TRBV11-2,.,CASSRDPRRVTGELFF
TRBJ1-1,TRBV5-1,.,CASSLAKDSGRAFF
TRBJ2-7,TRBV7-8,few,CASSPQYEQYF
TRBJ2-1,TRBV18,once,CASSPPNRGEQFF
TRBJ1-6,TRBV25-1,.,CASSGPEGYNSPLHF
TRBJ2-7,TRBV2,.,CASSEALTRRYDEQYF
TRBJ2-7,TRBV18,.,CASSLGQDVTYEQYF
TRBJ2-5,TRBV9,once,CASSPGGSQETQYF
TRBJ1-1,TRBV29-1,.,CSVGKGQGAFF
TRBJ2-7,TRBV7-8,.,CASSLYSVEQYF
TRBJ2-4,TRBV2,.,CAGGAANIQYF
TRBJ2-3,TRBV19,.,CASSPLVGNTQYF
TRBJ2-3,TRBV27,.,CASSLGAEGDTQYF
TRBJ1-5,TRBV24-1,.,CATSDWTGLVQPQHF
TRBJ2-1,TRBV7-2,.,CASSFAGPAYNEQFF
TRBJ1-6,TRBV11-3,.,CASSLGQGAYNSPLHF
TRBJ2-4,TRBV28,.,CASSLTSGKNIQYF
TRBJ2-2,TRBV24-1,.,CATRGFGGGELFF
TRBJ1-2,TRBV10-2,few,CASSEPGSAAGGGYTF
TRBJ1-1,TRBV19,.,CASMGIGGSEAFF
TRBJ1-5,TRBV19,.,CASSTIRQGSNQPQHF
TRBJ2-1,TRBV7-9,.,CASTRDRATVNEQFF
TRBJ2-2,TRBV10-3,.,CAIKSENTGELFF
TRBJ1-2,TRBV14,.,CASSPTRDRGYGYTF
TRBJ1-6,TRBV30,.,CAWTLSYNSPLHF
TRBJ1-2,TRBV5-1,.,CASSPGTGSNYGYTF
TRBJ1-1,TRBV3-1/TRBV3-2,few,CASSQEGGAKKAFF
TRBJ1-1,TRBV10-3,once,CAISERTGEDTEAFF
TRBJ2-3,TRBV9,.,CASSVGTSGGATTDTQYF
TRBJ1-1,TRBV11-3,.,CASSLARVTEAFF
TRBJ2-7,TRBV9,.,CASSARVPPYEQYF
TRBJ1-5,TRBV19,.,CASSIFDRGFNQPQHF
TRBJ1-2,TRBV5-1,once,CASSFQGEDYGYTF
TRBJ1-6,TRBV19,.,CASRREYNSPLHF
TRBJ1-1,TRBV29-1,.,CSVGTATEAFF
TRBJ2-7,TRBV20-1,.,CSASSGRAPIYEQYF
TRBJ2-1,TRBV10-1,.,CASSESTGVRAGGKNEQFF
TRBJ2-7,TRBV28,.,CASSTRTGRTYEQYF
TRBJ2-5,TRBV9,.,CASGRTSGFLETQYF
TRBJ1-2,TRBV30,.,CAWRETGTYGYTF
TRBJ1-4,TRBV19,few,CASTPVGQTNEKLFF
TRBJ2-2,TRBV11-2,.,CASSVSGLNTGELFF
TRBJ1-2,TRBV7-2,.,CASSLAGREEWDYGYTF
TRBJ1-3,TRBV5-1,once,CASSLGSGGSGNTIYF
TRBJ2-6,TRBV2,.,CARQTDGANVLTF
TRBJ2-7,TRBV19,.,CASSAGTGSSYEQYF
TRBJ1-6,TRBV10-2,.,CASSEQGLGSPLHF
TRBJ2-1,TRBV5-4,few,CASSFPGGGLNNEQFF
TRBJ2-2,TRBV5-1,.,CASSLATSAGELFF
TRBJ2-3,TRBV7-2,once,CASSLELAEVGDTQYF